Below are 22 T cell receptor beta chains sequenced from a single sample in a study of blood T cells in healthy people across ages. Together with a sample-barcoded 5' primer, a J-beta primer mix was included in a second PCR lasting roughly 6 to 12 cycles. TCRdb fed the 5' RACE reads into MiXCR, producing one record per CDR3 protein. The data hold approximately 690,000 distinct CDR3 sequences, with less than 45% observed a single time. Specimen: blood. These receptors originate from a man older than 75 in good health.

The gene calls are TRBV6-1 and TRBJ2-2, with D possibly TRBD2 on 6 matching bases. V lost 6 bases to trimming and J lost 2 bases, with 13 bases between them. Looked up from germline, CDR1 is MNHNS and CDR2 is SASEGT. The CDR3 contains 15 residues. The CDR3, as DNA: TGTGCCAGCAGCGGCCGGGGGATTAACACCGGGGAGCTGTTTTTT. It yields the protein CASSGRGINTGELFF.

The chain links TRBV28 to TRBJ2-3, with 9 positions matching TRBD2. CDR3 length: 14 residues. The V gene's germline CDR1 is MDHEN and CDR2 SYDVKM. V trimming: 3 bases; J trimming: 6 bases; junction bases outside the gene matches: 4. CDR3 nucleotide sequence: TGTGCCAGCAGTTTGCCTAGCGGGACCGATACGCAGTATTTT. This sequence encodes CASSLPSGTDTQYF.

Many counts were recorded for this clonotype. One junction end disagrees with the germline gene, perhaps due to a read error. The V and J genes are TRBV4-2 and TRBJ2-7, with TRBD1 as a possible D gene (6 bases). Germline values: CDR1 LGHNA, CDR2 YNFKEQ. This CDR3 has 18 residues. CDR3 residues: CASSQVARGTSASSEQYF. The CDR3 DNA is TGTGCCAGCAGCCAAGTGGCGAGGGGGACCTCCGCCTCCTCCGAGCAGTACTTC.

V is TRBV7-8 and J is TRBJ2-1, with D perhaps TRBD1 (6 bases). Gene TRBJ2-7 matches the end of the DNA better, so the J call may be wrong. The CDR3 sequence is 15 residues long. The germline V gene encodes CDR1 SGHVS and CDR2 FQNEAQ. CDR3 in amino acids: CASSLARGSYNEQYF. In nucleotides, the CDR3 is TGTGCCAGCAGCTTAGCTAGGGGGTCCTACAATGAGCAGTACTTC.

As concerns this clonotype: A much larger clone lies one base from this, so it may be a read error. The chain joins TRBV7-9 to TRBJ2-2; no definite D call. Germline assignment: CDR1 SEHNR and CDR2 FQNEAQ (reference sequence). This CDR3 has 13 amino acids. CDR3 loop: CANSLLANGELFF. The CDR3 nucleotides read TGTGCCAACAGCTTACTTGCGAACGGGGAGCTGTTTTTT.

For this clonotype: Germline is not matched at one junction end, which may reflect a read error. V usage is TRBV6-2 or TRBV6-3 and J usage is TRBJ2-6, with TRBD2 matching 7 bases. Per the germline V gene, CDR1 is MNHEY and CDR2 is SVGEGT. The CDR3 contains 16 residues. CDR3 coding DNA: TGTGCCAGCAGTCCGGGACTATACTCTGGGGCCAACGTCCAGACTTTC. Residues: CASSPGLYSGANVQTF.

This clonotype was detected a few times. V gene TRBV12-3 or TRBV12-4 combines with J gene TRBJ1-5, with TRBD1 matching 7 bases. The CDR3 has 16 residues. V shed 4 bases, J shed 3 bases, and the junction held 9 bases outside the gene matches. The CDR3 sequence: CASSSGGQQINQPQHF. The CDR3 region has the DNA TGTGCCAGCAGTTCGGGGGGACAGCAGATCAATCAGCCCCAGCATTTT.

This chain joins TRBV4-3 and TRBJ1-2, with 8 bases lining up with TRBD1. Trimming removed 4 bases from V and 7 bases from J; junction bases left unmatched: 14. CDR1 and CDR2 (germline): LGHNA, YSLEER. There are 16 residues in the CDR3. This CDR3 is CASSRAGQGGWVGYTF. The CDR3 nucleotides read TGCGCCAGCAGCCGGGCAGGACAGGGTGGGTGGGTTGGCTACACCTTC.

On this clonotype itself: Being one base from a much bigger clone, this may be a read error. This rearrangement joins TRBV10-3 to TRBJ2-5; D assignment may be TRBD1 or TRBD2 (5 bases each). The end of the DNA fits TRBJ2-1 better, so the J call may be wrong. CDR3 length: 12 amino acids. CDR1 ENHRY and CDR2 SYGVKD come from the germline V gene. Written as DNA, the CDR3 is TGTGCCATCAGTGGAGGGGAAGAGACCCAGTTCTTC. The encoded protein is CAISGGEETQFF.

CDR3 residues: CASSPTMGTSGDNEQFF. DNA of the CDR3: TGTGCCAGCTCACCAACGATGGGGACTAGCGGTGACAATGAGCAGTTCTTC. This chain joins TRBV18 and TRBJ2-1, with 11 bases fitting TRBD2. Germline trimming cut 2 bases from V and 5 bases from J; bases unmatched to any gene: 8. Germline V CDR1 and CDR2: KGHSH, LQKENI. The length of the CDR3 is 17 residues. Full variable domain (remainder filled in from reference TRBV18 and TRBJ2-1): NAGVMQNPRHLVRRRGQEARLRCSPMKGHSHVYWYRQLPEEGLKFMVYLQKENIIDESGMPKERFSAEFPKEGPSILRIQQVVRGDSAAYFCASSPTMGTSGDNEQFFGPGTRLTVL.

The chain has TRBV10-3 and TRBJ2-1; 8 bases agree with TRBD2. CDR1 is ENHRY, CDR2 SYGVKD, per germline. CDR3 size: 14 residues. The CDR3 DNA follows: TGTGTCAGTACCTACGGGGGGGTGATCAATGAGCAGTTCTTC. Translated, it gives CVSTYGGVINEQFF.

Only a few counts were recorded for this clonotype. The chain combines TRBV4-2 with TRBJ1-2; unclear D gene. The CDR3 contains 14 residues. Trimming took off 4 bases at V and 4 bases at J, with 13 bases between the two ends. The germline gives CDR1 LGHNA, CDR2 YNFKEQ. The CDR3 reads CASSPVEAPYGYTF. In DNA form, the CDR3 reads TGTGCCAGCAGCCCGGTGGAGGCCCCCTATGGCTACACCTTC.

This rearrangement joins TRBV5-5 to TRBJ2-7; D might be TRBD2 (6 bases). The germline CDR1 and CDR2 sequences are SGHKS and YYEKEE (reference sequence). This CDR3 comprises 15 residues. As DNA, the CDR3 is TGTGCCAGCAGTCTCGGGGTAGCGGCCTCCTACGAGCAGTACGTG. This translates into CASSLGVAASYEQYV.

This clonotype was counted a single time. Since a much larger clone is just one base distant, this may be a read error. The chain recombines TRBV4-3 with TRBJ1-2, with D maybe TRBD1 (5 bases). The CDR3 contains 14 residues. Germline assignment: CDR1 LGHNA and CDR2 YSLEER. CDR3 protein: CASSQDPDTYGHTF. CDR3 DNA sequence: TGCGCCAGCAGCCAGGATCCGGACACCTATGGCCACACCTTC.

J is TRBJ1-4 and V is TRBV20-1; a weak D match, TRBD1 (5 bases). The CDR3 length is 14 residues. V lost 6 bases and J 4 bases, leaving 15 bases between the germline ends. Germline V CDR1 and CDR2: DFQATT, SNEGSKA (reference sequence). The chain's CDR3 is CSAPSGTFNEKLFF. In DNA, the CDR3 is TGCAGTGCCCCATCAGGGACGTTTAATGAAAAACTGTTTTTT.

Notes on this clonotype: The junction differs from germline at one of its ends, possibly a read error. This sequence joins TRBV7-2 and TRBJ2-7; no clear D. This CDR3 region has 13 residues. The germline CDR1 and CDR2 sequences are SGHTA and FQGNSA. CDR3 region: CASSPESSYELYF. CDR3 DNA: TGTGCCAGCAGTCCAGAGAGCTCCTACGAGCTGTACTTC.

In this sample, this clonotype turned up a few times. This chain links TRBV18 with TRBJ2-1; 9 nucleotides match TRBD1. CDR1 is KGHSH and CDR2 is LQKENI in the germline V gene. The V gene end was trimmed by 5 bases and the J gene end by 4 bases; junction bases not matched to a gene: 6. The CDR3 is 15 residues long. CDR3 region: CASSERQGDYNEQFF. The CDR3 region has the DNA TGTGCCAGCTCAGAGCGACAGGGGGATTACAATGAGCAGTTCTTC.

This clonotype appeared a few times. The CDR3 region is CRPVGLNYEQYF. DNA for the CDR3: TGCAGGCCGGTTGGGCTAAACTACGAGCAGTACTTC. The chain is built from TRBV20-1 and TRBJ2-7, with D unresolved. The CDR3 runs to 12 residues. Germline loops: CDR1 DFQATT, CDR2 SNEGSKA (reference sequence).

The V and J genes are TRBV3-1 and TRBJ2-1; D is possibly TRBD2 (5 bases). The CDR3 totals 12 residues. Germline V CDR1 and CDR2: LGHDT, YNNKEL (reference sequence). V lost 0 bases to trimming and J lost 12 bases, with 9 bases between them. CDR3 sequence: CASSQEGGGQFF. Written as DNA, the CDR3 is TGTGCCAGCAGCCAAGAAGGCGGAGGGCAGTTCTTC.

The chain uses TRBV6-2 or TRBV6-3 and TRBJ2-3; TRBD2 matches at 8 bases. The germline V gene encodes CDR1 MNHEY and CDR2 SVGEGT. V lost 5 bases and J lost 10; bases outside the gene matches: 17. The CDR3 runs 16 residues. The CDR3 bases are TGTGCCAGCAGTAACCCGGTAGCGGGGTGGTCTCCCTCGCAGTATTTT. Translation: CASSNPVAGWSPSQYF.

This clonotype was seen once. The CDR3 sequence is CASSLGDTSGVPYEQYF. In DNA, the CDR3 is TGTGCCAGCAGCTTAGGGGATACTAGCGGGGTTCCCTACGAGCAGTACTTC. This rearrangement joins TRBV7-2 to TRBJ2-7, with TRBD2 identical over 10 bases. Germline V CDR1 and CDR2: SGHTA, FQGNSA. The CDR3 has 17 residues. V shed 1 base and J 2 bases; nucleotides not matched to a gene: 8.

This clonotype has more than one count but fewer than ten. The chain carries TRBV5-1 and TRBJ2-7, with 8 bases aligning to TRBD2. Per the germline V gene, CDR1 is SGHRS and CDR2 is YFSETQ. The CDR3 totals 13 residues. The V and J ends lost 8 bases and 0 bases, in that order; junction bases with no gene match: 4. The CDR3 is CASKRGNSYEQYF. The DNA for the CDR3 is TGCGCCAGTAAGCGGGGGAACTCCTACGAGCAGTACTTC.